These 21 T cell receptor beta chains originate from one sample sequenced in a study of control samples from healthy donors and cancer patients. Data came from immunoSEQ multiplex PCR; TCRdb stores just in-frame clones and leaves some out. This sample yields about 120,000 clones, of which more than 70% are seen a single time; roughly 40% belongs to the top ten. Sequencing was performed on blood. These receptors were taken from a man in his fifties or sixties in good health.

This chain connects TRBV19 to TRBJ1-1, with unresolved D. CDR1 LNHDA and CDR2 SQIVND come from the germline V gene (reference sequence). The CDR3 loop spans 13 amino acids. Trimming cost V 6 bases and J 0 bases, with 8 bases left between them. In DNA form, the CDR3 reads TGTGCCAGTAGGGTGGCCATGAACACTGAAGCTTTCTTT. Its protein product is CASRVAMNTEAFF.

The rearrangement joins TRBV14 to TRBJ1-1; tentatively, D is TRBD1 (6 bases). CDR3 length: 14 residues. Trimming took off 4 bases at V and 5 bases at J, with 14 bases between the two ends. CDR1 and CDR2 (germline): SGHDN, FVKESK. The CDR3 reads CASSPQGWGTEAFF. DNA for the CDR3: TGTGCCAGCAGCCCTCAGGGGTGGGGGACTGAAGCTTTCTTT.

V usage is TRBV11-2 and J usage is TRBJ2-2; 9 nucleotides align to TRBD2. The CDR3 is 13 residues long. V was pared by 3 bases and J by 8 bases, with 1 base of the junction left unmatched. In germline, CDR1 is SGHAT, CDR2 FQNNGV. This CDR3 reads CASSFSGGGELFF. In DNA, the CDR3 is TGTGCCAGCAGCTTTAGCGGGGGTGGGGAGCTGTTTTTT.

This clone was counted only a few times. CDR3 DNA: TGTGCCAGCAGCCAGGGGTGGGGAGATAATGAAAAACTGTTTTTT. As protein: CASSQGWGDNEKLFF. The genes are TRBV3-1 (or the pseudogene TRBV3-2) and TRBJ1-4; D is uncertain. Germline V lookup: CDR1 LGHDT, CDR2 YNNKEL (reference sequence). The CDR3 runs 15 residues. Trimming left V 3 bases short and J 4 bases short, with 12 bases between.

This chain joins TRBV9 and TRBJ2-1, with 11 positions matching TRBD2. Trimming cost V 0 bases and J 7 bases; bases outside gene matches: 9. Germline loops: CDR1 SGDLS, CDR2 YYNGEE. The CDR3 length is 17 residues. In DNA, the CDR3 is TGTGCCAGCAGCGTAGCCCCCCTAGCGGGGGGCCGGAATGAGCAGTTCTTC. Amino acid sequence: CASSVAPLAGGRNEQFF. Complete variable domain (other parts from reference TRBV9 and TRBJ2-1): DSGVTQTPKHLITATGQRVTLRCSPRSGDLSVYWYQQSLDQGLQFLIQYYNGEERAKGNILERFSAQQFPDLHSELNLSSLELGDSALYFCASSVAPLAGGRNEQFFGPGTRLTVL.

The chain couples TRBV10-3 to TRBJ1-4, with D tentatively TRBD1 (6 bases). Trimming removed 6 bases from V and 6 bases from J, with 14 bases in between. The CDR3 has 14 residues. The V gene's germline CDR1 is ENHRY and CDR2 SYGVKD. The CDR3 sequence is CAIRSTGLDEKLFF. The CDR3 DNA sequence: TGTGCCATCAGATCTACAGGGCTGGATGAAAAACTGTTTTTT.

This clone was recorded a few times. The J gene is TRBJ2-7, the V gene TRBV6-5, with 10 positions matching TRBD1. After removal of 4 bases from V and 5 bases from J, the junction contained 5 bases not matched to a gene. This CDR3 has 14 amino acids. CDR1 is MNHEY, CDR2 SVGAGI, per germline. CDR3 sequence (DNA): TGTGCCAGCAGTTCTGGGACAGGGGTTCACGAGCAGTACTTC. This encodes CASSSGTGVHEQYF.

The V and J genes are TRBV11-1 and TRBJ2-7; D unresolved. The germline CDR1 and CDR2 sequences are SGHAT and FQDESV (reference sequence). V was clipped by 1 base and J by 2 bases, with 12 bases between them. The CDR3 loop spans 15 amino acids. The CDR3 DNA reads as TGTGCCAGCAGCTTAGACTTATGGAGTACCTACGAGCAGTACTTC. As protein: CASSLDLWSTYEQYF.

The chain joins TRBV6-5 to TRBJ2-7; perhaps TRBD1 as D (6 bases). The CDR3 totals 15 residues. The germline V gene encodes CDR1 MNHEY and CDR2 SVGAGI. V was shortened by 5 bases and J by 0 bases, with 14 bases between the two germline ends. CDR3: CASSQRTALSYEQYF. DNA for the CDR3: TGTGCCAGCAGTCAGAGGACAGCTCTCTCCTACGAGCAGTACTTC.

J is TRBJ2-7 and V is TRBV2; TRBD1 aligns across 7 bases. J was trimmed by 5 bases and V by 7 bases; bases with no gene match: 8. From germline, CDR1 is SNHLY and CDR2 FYNNEI. The CDR3 extends over 13 amino acids. The CDR3 region is CASIFDRDHEQYF. The CDR3 bases are TGTGCCAGCATTTTCGACAGGGACCACGAGCAGTACTTC.

The gene calls are TRBV9 and TRBJ1-4; D perhaps matches TRBD1 (5 bases). CDR1 is SGDLS, CDR2 YYNGEE, per germline. The CDR3 loop spans 15 amino acids. Trimming pared 4 bases from V and 3 bases from J, leaving 13 bases between. DNA for the CDR3: TGTGCCAGCAGCCCCCTGGGGGGTGCTAATGAAAAACTGTTTTTT. It translates to CASSPLGGANEKLFF.

The chain is built from TRBV6-2 or TRBV6-3 and TRBJ1-1; no clear D gene. Germline loops: CDR1 MNHEY, CDR2 SVGEGT. This CDR3 contains 13 residues. V lost 6 bases and J 8 bases, leaving 16 bases between the germline ends. In DNA form, the CDR3 reads TGTGCCAGCAGCCACCCCGCGGCTGAAGAAGCTTTCTTT. As protein: CASSHPAAEEAFF.

The chain links TRBV5-1 to TRBJ2-7; tentative D call: TRBD1 (5 bases). V lost 6 bases and J lost 3, with 16 bases in between. Germline CDR1 reads SGHRS; CDR2 reads YFSETQ. The CDR3 sequence is 14 residues long. CDR3 residues: CASTEQDAFYEQYF. The CDR3, as DNA: TGCGCCAGCACCGAACAGGACGCCTTCTACGAGCAGTACTTC.

The CDR3 loop is CASSIGAGVAEAFF. The CDR3 DNA sequence: TGTGCCAGTAGTATTGGTGCAGGGGTGGCTGAAGCTTTCTTT. The chain recombines TRBV19 with TRBJ1-1, with a tentative D call TRBD1 (6 bases). The V gene lost 3 bases and the J gene lost 6 bases, with 14 bases spanning the gap. Germline V gene lookup returns CDR1 LNHDA and CDR2 SQIVND (reference sequence). The CDR3 consists of 14 residues. The full variable domain, with the rest looked up from reference TRBV19 and TRBJ1-1, is DGGITQSPKYLFRKEGQNVTLSCEQNLNHDAMYWYRQDPGQGLRLIYYSQIVNDFQKGDIAEGYSVSREKKESFPLTVTSAQKNPTAFYLCASSIGAGVAEAFFGQGTRLTVV.

The chain links TRBV7-9 to TRBJ1-2; 7 bases align to TRBD1. CDR1 is SEHNR, CDR2 FQNEAQ, per germline (reference sequence). The CDR3 spans 14 residues. The V gene end was trimmed by 10 bases and the J gene end by 6 bases; junction bases not matched to a gene: 14. In nucleotides, the CDR3 is TGTGCCACCCGGCGGGGGCAGGGGGTGGATGGCTACACCTTC. This sequence encodes CATRRGQGVDGYTF.

This chain joins TRBV29-1 and TRBJ2-2, with TRBD1 identical over 7 bases. The CDR3 is 14 residues long. CDR1 and CDR2 (germline): SQVTM, ANQGSEA. J gave up 2 bases and V 5 bases, and 5 bases lay outside the gene matches. The CDR3 coding sequence is TGCAGCGTTTATGGACAGGAAAACACCGGGGAGCTGTTTTTT. This gives the protein CSVYGQENTGELFF.

J is TRBJ1-2 and V is TRBV29-1, with D possibly being TRBD1 (5 bases). CDR3 length: 16 residues. V lost 4 bases and J lost 1, with 19 bases in between. CDR1 and CDR2 from the germline V gene are SQVTM and ANQGSEA. CDR3: CSVVLRGPEVNYGYTF. Here the CDR3 DNA reads TGCAGCGTTGTACTCCGGGGCCCGGAGGTTAACTATGGCTACACCTTC. The full variable domain, rest sourced from reference TRBV29-1 and TRBJ1-2, is SAVISQKPSRDICQRGTSLTIQCQVDSQVTMMFWYRQQPGQSLTLIATANQGSEATYESGFVIDKFPISRPNLTFSTLTVSNMSPEDSSIYLCSVVLRGPEVNYGYTFGSGTRLTVV.

This clone was observed once. V is TRBV7-6 and J is TRBJ1-2; D ambiguous. Germline-derived CDR1 and CDR2 are SGHVS and FNYEAQ. Trimming shortened V by 5 bases and J by 8 bases, and 15 bases separated the two germline ends. This CDR3 has 13 residues. The CDR3 sequence is CASSQAERRGYTF. DNA of the CDR3: TGTGCCAGCAGCCAAGCGGAGCGGCGGGGCTACACCTTC. Drawing the rest from reference TRBV7-6 and TRBJ1-2, the complete variable domain is GAGVSQSPRYKVTKRGQDVALRCDPISGHVSLYWYRQALGQGPEFLTYFNYEAQQDKSGLPNDRFSAERPEGSISTLTIQRTEQRDSAMYRCASSQAERRGYTFGSGTRLTVV.

This chain links TRBV5-6 with TRBJ1-1; no definite D call. CDR1 is SGHDT and CDR2 is YYEEEE in the germline V gene. This CDR3 has 12 amino acids. The V gene lost 4 bases and the J gene lost 5 bases, with 9 bases spanning the gap. CDR3 sequence: CASSRAQTEAFF. The CDR3 nucleotides are TGTGCCAGCAGCCGTGCTCAAACTGAAGCTTTCTTT.

J is TRBJ1-1 and V is TRBV5-1, with 8 bases matching TRBD1. The CDR3 spans 15 residues. V shed 0 bases, J shed 4 bases, and the junction held 5 bases outside the gene matches. Germline values: CDR1 SGHRS, CDR2 YFSETQ. This CDR3 reads CASSLGQGAITEAFF. DNA for the CDR3: TGCGCCAGCAGCTTGGGGCAGGGGGCGATCACTGAAGCTTTCTTT.

The rearrangement links TRBV11-2 to TRBJ2-7; D is perhaps TRBD1 (6 bases). V was trimmed by 3 bases and J by 4 bases, leaving 16 bases between them. Germline loops: CDR1 SGHAT, CDR2 FQNNGV. This CDR3 spans 15 amino acids. The DNA of the CDR3 is TGTGCCAGCAGCTTCGGCCGGGACACCTTTTACGAGCAGTACTTC. Its translation: CASSFGRDTFYEQYF.